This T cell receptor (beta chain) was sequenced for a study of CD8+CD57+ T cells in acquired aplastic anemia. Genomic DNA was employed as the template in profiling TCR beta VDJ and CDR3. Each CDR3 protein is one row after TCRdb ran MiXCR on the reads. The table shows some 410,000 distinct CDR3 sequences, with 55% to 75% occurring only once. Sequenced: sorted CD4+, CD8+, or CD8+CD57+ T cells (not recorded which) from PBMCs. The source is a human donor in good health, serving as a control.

The CDR3 nucleotides are TGTGCCTGGAGGACAGGGAATCAGCCCCAGCATTTT. This codes for CAWRTGNQPQHF. This chain connects TRBV12-3 or TRBV12-4 to TRBJ1-5; 8 bases are shared with TRBD1. The CDR3 consists of 12 residues. The junction had 4 bases not matched to a gene; V was cut back by 11 bases and J by 4 bases.